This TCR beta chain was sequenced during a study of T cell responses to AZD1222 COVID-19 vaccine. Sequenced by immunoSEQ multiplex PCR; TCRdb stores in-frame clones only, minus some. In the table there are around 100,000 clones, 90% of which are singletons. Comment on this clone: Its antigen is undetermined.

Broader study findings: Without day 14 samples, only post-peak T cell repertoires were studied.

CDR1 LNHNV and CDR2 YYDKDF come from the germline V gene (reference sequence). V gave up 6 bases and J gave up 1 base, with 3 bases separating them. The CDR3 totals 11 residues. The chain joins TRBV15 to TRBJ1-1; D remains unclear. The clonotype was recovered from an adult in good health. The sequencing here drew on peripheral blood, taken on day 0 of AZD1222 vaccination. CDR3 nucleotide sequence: TGTGCCACCAGTGGGAACACTGAAGCTTTCTTT. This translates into CATSGNTEAFF.